The source of this T cell receptor beta chain is a study of shared clonotypes between healthy human individuals (TCRdb year 2020). Background on the whole study: A couple of women and a few men aged 18 to 49 years were included in the cohort. Between about 0.85 and 9.5 billion PBMCs per donor were obtained by leukapheresis. To increase sequencing depth and limit assay-specific biases, TCR repertoire library preparation and sequencing were carried out by different laboratories using diverse techniques. Blood TCR repertoires of five healthy adults were deeply sequenced to estimate repertoire size and the extent of clonotype sharing between individuals.

Results the study describes overall, beyond this receptor: Pairwise subsampling indicated that sequencing depth was expected to affect the degree of clonotype sharing among donors. The small number of donors limited the genetic and exposure-history diversity represented. Sampling was restricted to blood, and TCR repertoires in tissue are likely to differ from TCR repertoires in blood.

This clone was counted once. There is no known antigen for this receptor. Per-base qualities were not stored, and no clone one base away is much larger. Using the deep immunoSEQ assay, TCR CDR3 regions were amplified from genomic DNA by multiplex PCR. Extracted genomic DNA from each cell subset was spread evenly across all wells of several immunoSEQ 96-well plates, with each plate serving as a replicate. For unsorted PBMC, about 270 ng of genomic DNA, equivalent to approximately 30,000 T cell genomes, went into each replicate PCR. Unsorted PBMC genomic DNA was sequenced across ten immunoSEQ deep assay plates. Purified libraries were quantified with a Qubit 3.0 fluorometer, sized on a Bioanalyzer 2100, and re-quantified with the KAPA Library Quantification kit. Every immunoSEQ 96-well plate was sequenced on a dedicated single-read 150-cycle Illumina NextSeq 550 flow cell. Per the original workflow: Because only junctional sequences without quality scores were contained in the immunoSEQ output, filtering matching that applied to full-length reads could not be performed. Sequences were annotated with PyIR, a Python wrapper for IgBLAST v1.9, using IMGT germline references to assign V/J genes and CDR3. Reads were removed for weak V/J assignments (E-value above 1e-6), missing CDR3, stop codons, out-of-frame junctions, or ambiguous translated residues. A V3J clonotype was defined by an identical inferred V gene, J gene, and CDR3 amino acid sequence. The percentage overlap between two repertoires was calculated by dividing the number of shared unique clonotypes by the size of the smaller repertoire. RTK rarefaction, the Chao1 estimator, and Recon v2.1 estimates of unobserved clonotypes were used to assess repertoire richness. TCRdb retrieved this table from immuneACCESS and kept in-frame rearrangements only. Not all clones are present; in checked studies, unresolved V genes account for under half, and no reason is known for the remainder. That table furnishes V, J and clone size, whereas the DNA furnished D and trimming. The sample yields about 490,000 clones; around 80% were counted once. Approximately 12% of the sample comes from the top ten.

Healthy HIV-negative adults with no recently reported acute infections or vaccinations were included as donors. Every donor was a Caucasian adult living in Nashville, Tennessee, USA. For unsorted samples, tens of millions of PBMCs were counted, and genomic DNA was extracted using the QIAamp DNA Blood Mini kit. Blood was collected by leukapheresis, and PBMCs were isolated by Ficoll-Histopaque density gradient centrifugation and then cryopreserved in liquid nitrogen vapor phase. Germline trimming: 4 bases from V, 9 bases from J; junction bases outside gene matches: 11. CDR1 and CDR2 are drawn from the germline V gene: SGDLS, YYNGEE. The CDR3, from cysteine to phenylalanine, totals 15 residues. The entry retains the CDR3 DNA only, 45 bases that are in frame from base 1.

The chain is encoded by TRBV9 joined to TRBJ2-1; the central 9 bases match TRBD2. The sample consisted of PBMCs. The receptor was derived from a woman between 40 and 55 years old in good health. Some clones in this sample may be carry-over from other donors' samples. The sequenced DNA: TGTGCCAGCAGCCCACGACTAGCGGCTACAATTGAGCAGTTCTTC. Translated, this is CASSPRLAATIEQFF. The CDR3 plus the reference TRBV9 and TRBJ2-1 genes for the other parts give the full variable domain: DSGVTQTPKHLITATGQRVTLRCSPRSGDLSVYWYQQSLDQGLQFLIQYYNGEERAKGNILERFSAQQFPDLHSELNLSSLELGDSALYFCASSPRLAATIEQFFGPGTRLTVL.